Listed here is a single T cell receptor beta chain. This specimen belongs to a study of OX40 agonist ivuxolimab in advanced cancers. Profiling relied on immunoSEQ multiplex PCR, and the TCRdb table lists in-frame clones only, not all of them. The sample holds tens of thousands of clones, roughly nine tenths seen once. The junction had 7 bases not matched to a gene; V was cut back by 2 bases and J by 4 bases. Germline V gene data show CDR1 as LGHNA and CDR2 as YSLEER. CDR3 size: 17 residues. The sequences come from CD4+ or CD8+ T cells sorted from blood, collected in a trial of the OX40 agonist ivuxolimab. This rearrangement joins TRBV4-3 to TRBJ2-2, with TRBD2 identical over 10 bases. This receptor was taken from an adult with an advanced solid tumor such as melanoma, head and neck, liver or kidney cancer. CDR3 coding DNA: TGCGCCAGCAGCCAAAGGAGCGGGAGGGGGAGCACCGGGGAGCTGTTTTTT. Amino acid sequence: CASSQRSGRGSTGELFF.